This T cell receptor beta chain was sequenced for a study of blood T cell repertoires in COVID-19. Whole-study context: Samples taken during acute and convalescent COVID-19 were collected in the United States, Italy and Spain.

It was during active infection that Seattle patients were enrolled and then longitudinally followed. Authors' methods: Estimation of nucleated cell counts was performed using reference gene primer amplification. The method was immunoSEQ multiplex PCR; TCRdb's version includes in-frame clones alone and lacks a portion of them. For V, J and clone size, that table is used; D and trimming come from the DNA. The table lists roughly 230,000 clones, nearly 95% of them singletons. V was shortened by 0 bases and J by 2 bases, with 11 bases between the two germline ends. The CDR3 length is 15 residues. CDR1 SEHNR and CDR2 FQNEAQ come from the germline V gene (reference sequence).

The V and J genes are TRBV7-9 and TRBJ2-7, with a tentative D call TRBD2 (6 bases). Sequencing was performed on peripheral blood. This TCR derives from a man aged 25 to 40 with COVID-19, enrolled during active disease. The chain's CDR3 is CASSLAGGNTYEQYF. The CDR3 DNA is TGTGCCAGCAGCTTAGCGGGCGGGAATACCTACGAGCAGTACTTC.